One sample yielded the 8 T cell receptor beta chains listed below, sequenced in a study of blood T cell repertoires in COVID-19. Profiling relied on immunoSEQ multiplex PCR, and the TCRdb table lists in-frame clones only, not all of them. Among approximately 53,000 clones, roughly 90% were seen once, and the ten largest hold less than 2.5%. Sequences were obtained from peripheral blood. These receptors were collected from a human donor in a cohort sampled during active COVID-19.

A single count supports this clone. This rearrangement joins TRBV7-2 to TRBJ2-2; 9 bases fit TRBD1. Germline V gene sequence: CDR1 SGHTA, CDR2 FQGNSA. The trim removed 5 bases at V and 3 bases at J, leaving 10 bases unmatched. This CDR3 has 17 residues. CDR3 region: CASSRPRDRVYTGELFF. DNA for the CDR3: TGTGCCAGCAGCCGCCCCCGGGACAGGGTGTACACCGGGGAGCTGTTTTTT.

The chain links TRBV28 to TRBJ1-4; 7 positions agree with TRBD1. Trimming removed 5 bases from V and 8 bases from J; junction bases left unmatched: 5. CDR3 length: 13 residues. Germline CDR1 and CDR2: MDHEN and SYDVKM. CDR3 in DNA: TGTGCCAGCAGTACGGGACAGCACGAAAAACTGTTTTTT. As protein: CASSTGQHEKLFF.

The chain uses TRBV21-1 and TRBJ2-5; no DNA check was done on the table's D call, TRBD1. TRBV21-1 is termed a pseudogene. CDR3 length equals 15 residues. CDR3 amino acids: CASRRGQGPGETQYF. Here the CDR3 DNA reads TGTGCCAGCAGAAGGGGACAGGGGCCGGGAGAGACCCAGTACTTC.

This chain uses TRBV5-6 with TRBJ1-2, with 7 bases that match TRBD1. Germline loops: CDR1 SGHDT, CDR2 YYEEEE. J was trimmed by 8 bases and V by 0 bases; bases with no gene match: 7. The CDR3 extends over 14 amino acids. CDR3 amino acids: CASSLGGTDGGYTF. In nucleotides, the CDR3 is TGTGCCAGCAGCTTGGGCGGGACAGACGGGGGCTACACCTTC. Full variable domain (missing parts from reference TRBV5-6 and TRBJ1-2): DAGVTQSPTHLIKTRGQQVTLRCSPKSGHDTVSWYQQALGQGPQFIFQYYEEEERQRGNFPDRFSGHQFPNYSSELNVNALLLGDSALYLCASSLGGTDGGYTFGSGTRLTVV.

The V and J genes are TRBV15 and TRBJ1-5; 7 nucleotides match TRBD1. The germline V gene encodes CDR1 LNHNV and CDR2 YYDKDF (reference sequence). This CDR3 region has 16 residues. The V and J ends lost 1 base and 6 bases, in that order; junction bases with no gene match: 9. CDR3: CATSRVATGFGQPQHF. CDR3 sequence (DNA): TGTGCCACCAGCAGAGTAGCGACAGGGTTCGGTCAGCCCCAGCATTTT.

The chain links TRBV27 to TRBJ1-4; TRBD1 aligns across 8 bases. The CDR3 length is 16 residues. Germline V CDR1 and CDR2: MNHEY, SMNVEV (reference sequence). V shed 5 bases and J 4 bases; nucleotides not matched to a gene: 9. Here the CDR3 reads CASSLGQGEGNEKLFF. In nucleotides, the CDR3 is TGTGCCAGCAGTCTAGGACAGGGAGAGGGTAATGAAAAACTGTTTTTT.

The rearrangement joins TRBV6-4 to TRBJ2-3; TRBD2 is a possible D gene (5 bases). V lost 0 bases to trimming and J lost 4 bases, with 8 bases between them. The length of the CDR3 is 14 residues. Germline CDR1 MRHNA, CDR2 SNTAGT. CDR3 loop: CASSDSGAADTQYF. In DNA, the CDR3 is TGTGCCAGCAGTGACTCAGGAGCGGCAGATACGCAGTATTTT.

The chain employs TRBV28 and TRBJ1-4, with D maybe TRBD1 (6 bases). The CDR3 is 15 residues long. Germline assignment: CDR1 MDHEN and CDR2 SYDVKM. Trimming shortened V by 6 bases and J by 7 bases, and 18 bases separated the two germline ends. For the CDR3, the DNA is TGTGCCAGCAGGGCACAGGGAGCGGTTTTTGAAAAACTGTTTTTT. It translates to CASRAQGAVFEKLFF. Full variable domain (outside the CDR3, taken from reference TRBV28 and TRBJ1-4): DVKVTQSSRYLVKRTGEKVFLECVQDMDHENMFWYRQDPGLGLRLIYFSYDVKMKEKGDIPEGYSVSREKKERFSLILESASTNQTSMYLCASRAQGAVFEKLFFGSGTQLSVL.